The present TCR beta chain was sequenced within a study of cytomegalovirus exposure and HLA in healthy donors. Overall study findings and caveats: There were reportedly fewer N-insertions in an Asian-associated ancestry cluster than the roughly 680-donor mean, in a later analysis. While the bulk of TCR sequences proved rare, some public TCRs turned up in many donors.

On this clone: Antigen unknown.

PCR primers comprised 60 Vbeta and 13 Jbeta primers. This table comes from immunoSEQ multiplex PCR, and its TCRdb copy is limited to in-frame clones, with some not included. The table lists a few hundred thousand clones, about 80% of them singletons. This CDR3 has 15 residues. With 2 bases clipped from V and 4 bases from J, the junction kept 5 bases outside the gene matches. Germline lookup yields CDR1 ENHRY and CDR2 SYGVKD. The chain combines TRBV10-3 with TRBJ1-3, with 7 bases fitting TRBD1. What was sequenced was PBMCs. The source is a girl aged 2 to 10 in good health and CMV-seronegative. The CDR3 protein is CAISEKGASGNTIYF. CDR3 in DNA: TGTGCCATCAGTGAGAAGGGGGCGAGCGGAAACACCATATATTTT.